A selection of T cell receptor beta chains follows, all from one sample in a study of cytotoxic CD8 clonotypes in ibrutinib-treated CLL. Here immunoSEQ multiplex PCR was the method, and the copy in TCRdb shows in-frame clones only, minus some. The top ten clones hold roughly 3% of a sample with some 170,000 clones, nearly 90% of them seen once. The starting material was PBMCs, obtained at disease progression, from a patient treated with ibrutinib. These receptors originate from a human donor with chronic lymphocytic leukemia. Both conserved end residues are part of each CDR3. The order of the fields is clone size, D gene, V gene, J gene, CDR3 protein, CDR3 DNA. A D gene is named only where the DNA matches it firmly. Expanded clones get a size class; other rows say once, few or many, or leave the size out.

>-|-|TRBV28|TRBJ1-2
CASSQRTDYGYTF
TGTGCCAGCAGTCAAAGGACCGACTATGGCTACACCTTC
>few|-|TRBV10-1|TRBJ1-2
CASSEGAYGYTF
TGCGCCAGTTCAGAGGGAGCTTATGGCTACACCTTC
>once|TRBD2|TRBV7-9|TRBJ2-7
CASIMAGGESYEQYF
TGTGCCAGCATTATGGCCGGGGGGGAATCCTACGAGCAGTACTTC
>-|TRBD1|TRBV11-1|TRBJ1-4
CASSTTGSNEKLFF
TGTGCCAGCTCAACGACAGGGAGTAACGAAAAACTGTTTTTT
>-|TRBD1|TRBV6-4|TRBJ1-1
CASRKGGELNTEAFF
TGTGCCAGCAGAAAAGGGGGCGAGCTGAACACTGAAGCTTTCTTT
>-|TRBD1|TRBV18|TRBJ1-2
CASSPGTERLHGYTF
TGTGCCAGCTCACCGGGGACAGAGCGGCTCCATGGCTACACCTTC
>-|TRBD1|TRBV4-1|TRBJ2-7
CASSQDQAGGYSYEQYF
TGCGCCAGCAGCCAAGATCAGGCAGGGGGCTACTCCTACGAGCAGTACTTC
>-|-|TRBV6-1|TRBJ2-7
CASSGLDRVIAGTPDEQYF
TGTGCCAGCAGTGGACTGGACAGGGTAATAGCGGGAACCCCGGACGAGCAGTACTTC
>few|-|TRBV5-5|TRBJ1-2
CASSQKTGVGYTF
TGTGCCAGCAGTCAAAAGACGGGGGTTGGCTACACCTTC
>-|-|TRBV6-1|TRBJ1-5
CASSEGGTSNQPQHF
TGTGCCAGCAGTGAAGGAGGGACTTCTAATCAGCCCCAGCATTTT
>-|TRBD2|TRBV19|TRBJ2-7
CASTSGREYEQYF
TGTGCCAGTACTAGCGGGAGGGAATACGAGCAGTACTTC
>-|-|TRBV9|TRBJ2-5
CASSREGVQETQYF
TGTGCCAGCAGCCGCGAAGGGGTCCAAGAGACCCAGTACTTC
>once|TRBD2|TRBV7-3|TRBJ2-1
CASSLAGGPSNEQFF
TGTGCCAGCAGCTTAGCGGGAGGGCCTAGCAATGAGCAGTTCTTC
>-|-|TRBV5-1|TRBJ2-1
CASSFLDNEQFF
TGCGCCAGCAGCTTCCTAGACAATGAGCAGTTCTTC
>-|-|TRBV7-9|TRBJ2-1
CASSSGTLSYNEQFF
TGTGCCAGCAGTTCCGGGACACTTTCCTACAATGAGCAGTTCTTC
>-|-|TRBV11-3|TRBJ2-3
CASSSSTGYGDTQYF
TGTGCCAGCAGCTCGTCTACGGGATACGGAGATACGCAGTATTTT
>-|-|TRBV29-1|TRBJ1-5
CSVASGIGNQPQHF
TGCAGCGTTGCCAGCGGCATTGGCAATCAGCCCCAGCATTTT
>-|-|TRBV28|TRBJ2-1
CATPGDVPSGEQFF
TGTGCCACCCCAGGGGACGTCCCAAGCGGTGAGCAGTTCTTC